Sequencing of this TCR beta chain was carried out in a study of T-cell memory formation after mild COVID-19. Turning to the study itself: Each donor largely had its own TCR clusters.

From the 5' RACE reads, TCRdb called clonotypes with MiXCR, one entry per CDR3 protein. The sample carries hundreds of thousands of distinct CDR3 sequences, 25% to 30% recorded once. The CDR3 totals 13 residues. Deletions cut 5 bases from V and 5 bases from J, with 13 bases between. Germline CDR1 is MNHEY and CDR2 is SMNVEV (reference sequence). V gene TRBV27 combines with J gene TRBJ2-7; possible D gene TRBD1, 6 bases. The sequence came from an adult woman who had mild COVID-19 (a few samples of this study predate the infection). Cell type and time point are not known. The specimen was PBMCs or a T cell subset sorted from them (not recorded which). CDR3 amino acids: CASSRTGLHEQYF. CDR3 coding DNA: TGTGCCAGCAGTCGTACAGGGCTGCACGAGCAGTACTTC.